Reported below is one T cell receptor (beta chain). Per the original data handling: How many nucleated cells were present was estimated from reference gene primer amplification. Produced via immunoSEQ multiplex PCR; TCRdb's table is partial and in-frame only. V and J calls and clone size are given by that table; D and trimming were obtained from the DNA. The sample consists of some 96,000 clones, roughly nine tenths of them appearing once. This sample stems from a study of blood T cell repertoires in COVID-19. The sample was peripheral blood. The clonotype was recovered from a man in his fifties or sixties with acute or convalescent COVID-19.

This chain's CDR3 is CASSLSGVYGYTF. DNA for the CDR3: TGTGCCAGTAGTCTATCGGGAGTCTATGGCTACACCTTC. The V and J genes are TRBV19 and TRBJ1-2; D gene unclear. Trimming removed 5 bases at V and 4 bases at J, with 11 bases between. The CDR3 runs to 13 residues. CDR1 is LNHDA and CDR2 is SQIVND in the germline V gene (reference sequence).